This TCR beta chain was recorded in a study of blood T cell repertoires in COVID-19. Trimming pared 5 bases from V and 10 bases from J, leaving 18 bases between. The CDR3 extends over 15 amino acids. The germline CDR1 and CDR2 sequences are SNHLY and FYNNEI. Sequencing was performed with immunoSEQ multiplex PCR; in TCRdb, only in-frame clones are kept and a portion is missing. The sample shows about 250,000 clones, 75% to 95% of them seen only once. This chain uses TRBV2 with TRBJ1-6, with a possible D match to TRBD1 (5 bases). This TCR was recovered from a young woman who had recovered from COVID-19. Sequencing was carried out using PBMCs or T cells enriched from blood (not recorded which). CDR3: CASSTQQGGDSPLHF. CDR3 DNA sequence: TGTGCCAGCAGTACCCAGCAGGGCGGCGACTCACCCCTCCACTTT.